This is a list of T cell receptor beta chains from one sample in a study of T-cell memory formation after mild COVID-19. TCRdb fed the 5' RACE reads into MiXCR, producing one record per CDR3 protein. The profile covers roughly 560,000 distinct CDR3 sequences, with about a fifth appearing a single time and roughly an eighth taken by the ten largest. The material sequenced was PBMCs or a T cell subset sorted from them (not recorded which). The receptors stem from an adult woman who had mild COVID-19 (a few samples of this study predate the infection). Cell type and time point are not known. CDR3s leave out the opening cysteine and the closing phenylalanine or tryptophan. Where a row states a size, it is once, few, many or the class of an expanded clone; other rows omit it.

>9|-|TRBV29-1|TRBJ1-2
SVVWTGVNT
>13|once|TRBV12-3/TRBV12-4|TRBJ2-5
ASSLGPGSEETQY
>12|few|TRBV7-9|TRBJ2-7
ASSAPYSSYEQY
>13|-|TRBV27|TRBJ2-5
ASSQQGTRKETQY
>12|many|TRBV3-1|TRBJ2-2
ASQRGVNTGELF
>13|few|TRBV12-3/TRBV12-4|TRBJ2-7
AGAGIAGGPCEQY
>12|few|TRBV3-1|TRBJ2-5
ASSQSTLTGTQY
>11|few|TRBV7-8|TRBJ1-1
ASSPWGDTEAF
>9|-|TRBV10-3|TRBJ2-2
ATTGAGELF
>10|few|TRBV20-1|TRBJ2-1
SAFLYRNEQF
>14|-|TRBV2|TRBJ2-5
ASSERTSGGSFYAF
>11|-|TRBV5-6|TRBJ2-3
ASSLKGTDTQY
>10|many|TRBV20-1|TRBJ1-1
SARELRAQAF
>13|-|TRBV20-1|TRBJ1-6
SAWGALLHGSPLH
>9|few|TRBV12-3/TRBV12-4|TRBJ1-1
ASSFDGEAF
>12|-|TRBV7-9|TRBJ1-2
ASSLKDREDGYT
>13|-|TRBV4-1|TRBJ1-1
ASSLEGGLNTEAF
>13|few|TRBV4-1|TRBJ2-7
ASSSPGTRSPEQY
>12|-|TRBV23-1|TRBJ2-3
ASMGQGSTDTQY